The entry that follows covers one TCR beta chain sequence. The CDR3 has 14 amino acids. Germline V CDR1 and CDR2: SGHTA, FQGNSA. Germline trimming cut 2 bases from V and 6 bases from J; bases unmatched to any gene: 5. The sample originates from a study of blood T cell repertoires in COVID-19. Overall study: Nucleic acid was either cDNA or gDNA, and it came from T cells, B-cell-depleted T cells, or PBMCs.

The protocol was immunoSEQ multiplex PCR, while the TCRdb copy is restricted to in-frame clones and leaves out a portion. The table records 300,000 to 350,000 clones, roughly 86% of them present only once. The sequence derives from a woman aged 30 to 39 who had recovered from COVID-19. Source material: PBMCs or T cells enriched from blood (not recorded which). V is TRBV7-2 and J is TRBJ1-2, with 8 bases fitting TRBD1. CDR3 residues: CASSLWTGSDGYTF. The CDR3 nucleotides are TGTGCCAGCAGCTTATGGACAGGGTCGGATGGCTACACCTTC.